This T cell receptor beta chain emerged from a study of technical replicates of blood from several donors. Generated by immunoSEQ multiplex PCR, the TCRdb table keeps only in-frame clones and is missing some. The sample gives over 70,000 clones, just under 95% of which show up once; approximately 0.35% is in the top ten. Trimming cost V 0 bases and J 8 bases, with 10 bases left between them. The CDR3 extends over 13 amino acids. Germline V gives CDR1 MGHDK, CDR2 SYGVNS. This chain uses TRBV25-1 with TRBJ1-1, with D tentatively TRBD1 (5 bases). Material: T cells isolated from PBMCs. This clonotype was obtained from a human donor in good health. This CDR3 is CASSEYRAREAFF. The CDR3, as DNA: TGTGCCAGCAGTGAATACAGGGCAAGAGAAGCTTTCTTT.